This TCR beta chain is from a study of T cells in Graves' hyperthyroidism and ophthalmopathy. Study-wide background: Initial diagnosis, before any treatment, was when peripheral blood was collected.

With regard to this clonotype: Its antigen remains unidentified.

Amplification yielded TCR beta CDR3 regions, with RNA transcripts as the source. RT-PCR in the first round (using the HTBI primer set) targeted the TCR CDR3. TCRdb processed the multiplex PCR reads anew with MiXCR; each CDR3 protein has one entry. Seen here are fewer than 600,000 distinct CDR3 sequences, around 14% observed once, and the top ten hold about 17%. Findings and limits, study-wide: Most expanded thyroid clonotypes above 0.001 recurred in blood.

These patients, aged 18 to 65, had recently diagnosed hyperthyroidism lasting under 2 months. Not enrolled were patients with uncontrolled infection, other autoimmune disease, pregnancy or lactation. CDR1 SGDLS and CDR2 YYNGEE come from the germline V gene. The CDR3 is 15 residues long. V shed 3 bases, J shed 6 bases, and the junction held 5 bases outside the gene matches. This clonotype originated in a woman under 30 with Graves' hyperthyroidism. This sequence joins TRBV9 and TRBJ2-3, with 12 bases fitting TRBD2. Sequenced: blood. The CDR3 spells CASSASGRASDTQYF. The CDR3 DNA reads TGTGCCAGCAGCGCTAGCGGGAGGGCGTCTGATACGCAGTATTTT.